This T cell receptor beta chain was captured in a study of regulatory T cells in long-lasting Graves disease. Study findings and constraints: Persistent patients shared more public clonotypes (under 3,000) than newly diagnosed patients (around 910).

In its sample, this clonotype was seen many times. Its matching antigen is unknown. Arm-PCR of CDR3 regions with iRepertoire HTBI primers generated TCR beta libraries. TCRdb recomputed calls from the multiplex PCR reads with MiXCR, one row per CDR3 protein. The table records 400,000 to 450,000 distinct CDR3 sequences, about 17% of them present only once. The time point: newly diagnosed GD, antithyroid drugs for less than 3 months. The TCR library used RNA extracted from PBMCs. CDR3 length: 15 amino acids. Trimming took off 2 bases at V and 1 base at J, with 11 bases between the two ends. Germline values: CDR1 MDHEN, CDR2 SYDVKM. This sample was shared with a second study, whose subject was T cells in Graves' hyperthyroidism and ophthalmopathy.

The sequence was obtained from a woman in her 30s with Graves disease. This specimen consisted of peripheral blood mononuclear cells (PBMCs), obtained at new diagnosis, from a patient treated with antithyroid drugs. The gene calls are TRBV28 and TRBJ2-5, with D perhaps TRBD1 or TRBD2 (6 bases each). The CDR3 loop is CASSLGGLLQETQYF. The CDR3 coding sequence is TGTGCCAGCAGTTTAGGGGGGCTACTCCAAGAGACCCAGTACTTC. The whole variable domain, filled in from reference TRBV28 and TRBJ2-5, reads DVKVTQSSRYLVKRTGEKVFLECVQDMDHENMFWYRQDPGLGLRLIYFSYDVKMKEKGDIPEGYSVSREKKERFSLILESASTNQTSMYLCASSLGGLLQETQYFGPGTRLLVL.